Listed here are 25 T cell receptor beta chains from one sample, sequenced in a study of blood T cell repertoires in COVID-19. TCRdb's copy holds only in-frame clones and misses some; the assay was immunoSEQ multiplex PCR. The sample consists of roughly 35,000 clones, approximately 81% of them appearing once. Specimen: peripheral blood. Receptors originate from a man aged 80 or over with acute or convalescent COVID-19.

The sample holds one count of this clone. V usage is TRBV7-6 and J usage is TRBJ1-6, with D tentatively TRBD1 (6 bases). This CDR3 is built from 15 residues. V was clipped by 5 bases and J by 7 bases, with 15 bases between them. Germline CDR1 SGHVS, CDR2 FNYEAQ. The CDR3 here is CASSREAGGNSPLHF. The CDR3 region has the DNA TGTGCCAGCAGCCGCGAGGCGGGGGGCAATTCACCCCTCCACTTT.

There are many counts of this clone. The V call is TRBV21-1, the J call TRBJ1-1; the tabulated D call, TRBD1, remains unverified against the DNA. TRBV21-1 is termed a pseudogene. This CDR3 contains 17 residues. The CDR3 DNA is TGTGCCAGCAGCAATGGGGACAGGGTGACATTTGCGACTGAAGCTTTCTTT. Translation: CASSNGDRVTFATEAFF.

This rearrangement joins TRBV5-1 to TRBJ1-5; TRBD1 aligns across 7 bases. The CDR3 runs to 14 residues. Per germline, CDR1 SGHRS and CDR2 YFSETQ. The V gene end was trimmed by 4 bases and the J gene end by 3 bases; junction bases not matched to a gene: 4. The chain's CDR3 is CASSTGTDNQPQHF. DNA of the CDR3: TGCGCCAGCAGCACAGGGACAGACAATCAGCCCCAGCATTTT.

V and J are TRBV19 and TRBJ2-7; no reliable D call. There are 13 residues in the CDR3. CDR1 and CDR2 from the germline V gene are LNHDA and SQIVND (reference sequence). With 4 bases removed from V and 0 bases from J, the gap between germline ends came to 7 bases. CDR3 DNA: TGTGCCAGTAGTACAGTGGCCTCCTACGAGCAGTACTTC. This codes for CASSTVASYEQYF.

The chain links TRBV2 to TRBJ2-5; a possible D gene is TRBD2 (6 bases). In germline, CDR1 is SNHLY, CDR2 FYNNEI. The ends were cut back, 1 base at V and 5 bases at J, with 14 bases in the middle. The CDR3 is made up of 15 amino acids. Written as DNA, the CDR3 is TGTGCCAGCAGTGAAGAGCGGGTCCGTGGGGAGACCCAGTACTTC. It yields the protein CASSEERVRGETQYF.

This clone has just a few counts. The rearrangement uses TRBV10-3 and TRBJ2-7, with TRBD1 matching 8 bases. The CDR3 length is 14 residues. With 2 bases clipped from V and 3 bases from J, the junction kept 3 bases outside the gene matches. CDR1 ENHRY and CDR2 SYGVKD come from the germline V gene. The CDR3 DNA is TGTGCCATCAGTGAGGGCAGGGGGCGCTACGAGCAGTACTTC. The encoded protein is CAISEGRGRYEQYF.

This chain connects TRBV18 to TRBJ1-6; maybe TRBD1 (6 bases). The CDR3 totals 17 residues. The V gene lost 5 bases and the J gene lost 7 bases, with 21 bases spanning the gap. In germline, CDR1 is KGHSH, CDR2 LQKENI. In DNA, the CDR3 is TGTGCCAGCTCATCCATCAAACATGGGGGCAGGAATTCACCCCTCCACTTT. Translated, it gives CASSSIKHGGRNSPLHF.

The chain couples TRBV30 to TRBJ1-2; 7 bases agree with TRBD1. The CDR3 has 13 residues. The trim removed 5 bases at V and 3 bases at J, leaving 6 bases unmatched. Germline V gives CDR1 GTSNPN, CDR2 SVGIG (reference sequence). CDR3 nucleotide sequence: TGTGCCTGGGCACAGGGGAGCGACTATGGCTACACCTTC. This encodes CAWAQGSDYGYTF.

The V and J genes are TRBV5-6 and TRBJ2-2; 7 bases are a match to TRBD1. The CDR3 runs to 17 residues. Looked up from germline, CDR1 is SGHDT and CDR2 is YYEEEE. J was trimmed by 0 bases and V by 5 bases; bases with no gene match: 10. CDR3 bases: TGTGCCAGCAGTCGGACAGGCTACCTAACGAACACCGGGGAGCTGTTTTTT. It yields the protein CASSRTGYLTNTGELFF.

This chain's CDR3 is CASRRAGGVNEQFF. The CDR3 DNA reads as TGTGCCAGCAGGAGAGCGGGGGGGGTCAATGAGCAGTTCTTC. The chain combines TRBV3-1 (or the pseudogene TRBV3-2) with TRBJ2-1, with TRBD2 identical over 10 bases. Germline CDR1 reads LGHDT; CDR2 reads YNNKEL (reference sequence). V gave up 6 bases and J gave up 6 bases; unmatched junction bases: 5. The CDR3 covers 14 residues.

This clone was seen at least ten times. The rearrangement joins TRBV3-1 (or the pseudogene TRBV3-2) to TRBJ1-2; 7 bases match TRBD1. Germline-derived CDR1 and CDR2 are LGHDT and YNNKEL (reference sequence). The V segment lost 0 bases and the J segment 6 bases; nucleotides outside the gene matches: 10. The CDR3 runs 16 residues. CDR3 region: CASSQDGKDRVNGYTF. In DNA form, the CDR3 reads TGTGCCAGCAGCCAAGATGGGAAAGACAGGGTTAATGGCTACACCTTC.

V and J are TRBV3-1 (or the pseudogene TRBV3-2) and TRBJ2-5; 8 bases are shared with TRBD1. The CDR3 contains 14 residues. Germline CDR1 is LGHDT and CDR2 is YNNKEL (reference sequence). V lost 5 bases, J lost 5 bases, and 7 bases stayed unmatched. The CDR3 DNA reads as TGTGCCAGCAGCTCAGGGCAGGGGGCCGAGACCCAGTACTTC. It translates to CASSSGQGAETQYF.

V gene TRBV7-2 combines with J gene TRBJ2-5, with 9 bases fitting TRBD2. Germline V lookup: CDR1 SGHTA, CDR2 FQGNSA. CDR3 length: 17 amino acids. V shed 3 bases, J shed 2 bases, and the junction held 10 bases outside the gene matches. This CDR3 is CASSLFGLAGLQETQYF. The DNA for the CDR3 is TGTGCCAGCAGCTTGTTCGGTCTAGCGGGGCTGCAAGAGACCCAGTACTTC.

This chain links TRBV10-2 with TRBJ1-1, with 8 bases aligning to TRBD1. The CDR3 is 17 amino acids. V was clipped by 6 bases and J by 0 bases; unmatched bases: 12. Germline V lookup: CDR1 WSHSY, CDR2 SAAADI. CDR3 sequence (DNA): TGCGCCAGCAGCCCTGAGACAGGGGAAAGAATGAACACTGAAGCTTTCTTT. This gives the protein CASSPETGERMNTEAFF.

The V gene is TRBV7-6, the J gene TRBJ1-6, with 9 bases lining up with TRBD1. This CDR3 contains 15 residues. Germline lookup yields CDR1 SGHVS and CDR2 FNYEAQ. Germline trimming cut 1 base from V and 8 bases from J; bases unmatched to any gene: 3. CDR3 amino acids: CASSLETGGHSPLHF. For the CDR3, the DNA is TGTGCCAGCAGCTTAGAGACAGGGGGGCATTCACCCCTCCACTTT.

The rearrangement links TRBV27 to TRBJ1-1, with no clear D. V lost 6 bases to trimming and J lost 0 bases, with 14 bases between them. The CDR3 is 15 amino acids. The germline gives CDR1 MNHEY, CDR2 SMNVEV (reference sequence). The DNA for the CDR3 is TGTGCCAGCAGACCTCTCGGGGAGGTGAACACTGAAGCTTTCTTT. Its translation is CASRPLGEVNTEAFF.

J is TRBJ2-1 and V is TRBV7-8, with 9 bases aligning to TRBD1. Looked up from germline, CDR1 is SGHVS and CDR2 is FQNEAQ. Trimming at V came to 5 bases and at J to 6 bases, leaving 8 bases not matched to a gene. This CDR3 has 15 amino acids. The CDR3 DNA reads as TGTGCCAGCAGCGTAAACAGGGGGCAGGGCAATGAGCAGTTCTTC. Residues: CASSVNRGQGNEQFF.

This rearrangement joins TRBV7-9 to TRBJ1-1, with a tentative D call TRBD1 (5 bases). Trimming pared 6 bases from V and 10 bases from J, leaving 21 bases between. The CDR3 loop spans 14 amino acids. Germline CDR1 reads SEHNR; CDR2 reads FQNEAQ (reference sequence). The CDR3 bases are TGTGCCAGCAGGGGAGGGGTGCCAGGTGTACCAGCTTTCTTT. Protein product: CASRGGVPGVPAFF.

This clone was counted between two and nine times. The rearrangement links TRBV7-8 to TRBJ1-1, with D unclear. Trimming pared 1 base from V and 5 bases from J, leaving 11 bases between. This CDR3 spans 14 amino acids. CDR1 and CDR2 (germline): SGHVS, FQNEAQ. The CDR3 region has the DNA TGTGCCAGCAGCTTAGTGGGGAGAGGGACTGAAGCTTTCTTT. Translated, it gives CASSLVGRGTEAFF.

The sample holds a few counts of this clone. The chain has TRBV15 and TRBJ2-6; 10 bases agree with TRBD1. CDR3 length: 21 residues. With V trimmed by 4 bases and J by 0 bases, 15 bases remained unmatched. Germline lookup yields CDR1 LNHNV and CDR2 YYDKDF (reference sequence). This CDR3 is CATSMWGSTGGRSSGANVLTF. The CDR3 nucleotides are TGTGCCACCAGCATGTGGGGCTCGACAGGGGGCCGAAGCTCTGGGGCCAACGTCCTGACTTTC.

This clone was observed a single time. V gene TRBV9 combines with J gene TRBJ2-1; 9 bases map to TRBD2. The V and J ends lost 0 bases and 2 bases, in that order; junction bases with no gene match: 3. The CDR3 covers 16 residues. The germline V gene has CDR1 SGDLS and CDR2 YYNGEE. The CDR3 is CASSVGGRGAYNEQFF. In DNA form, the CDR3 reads TGTGCCAGCAGCGTAGGCGGGAGGGGGGCCTACAATGAGCAGTTCTTC.

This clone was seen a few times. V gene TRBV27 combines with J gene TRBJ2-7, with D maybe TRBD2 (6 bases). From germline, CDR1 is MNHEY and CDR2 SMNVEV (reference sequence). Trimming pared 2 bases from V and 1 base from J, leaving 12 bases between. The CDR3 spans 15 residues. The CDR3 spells CASSLAGRISYEQYF. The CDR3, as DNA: TGTGCCAGCAGTTTAGCGGGACGGATTTCCTACGAGCAGTACTTC.

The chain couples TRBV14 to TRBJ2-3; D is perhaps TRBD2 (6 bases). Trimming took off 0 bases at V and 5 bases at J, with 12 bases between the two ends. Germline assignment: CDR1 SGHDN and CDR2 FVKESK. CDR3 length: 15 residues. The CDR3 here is CASSQDGRWGDTQYF. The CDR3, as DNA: TGTGCCAGCAGCCAAGATGGGAGGTGGGGAGATACGCAGTATTTT.

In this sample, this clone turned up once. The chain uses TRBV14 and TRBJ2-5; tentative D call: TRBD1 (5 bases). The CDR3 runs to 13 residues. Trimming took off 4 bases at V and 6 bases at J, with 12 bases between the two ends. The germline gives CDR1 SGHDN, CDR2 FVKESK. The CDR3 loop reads CASSLNAGKTQYF. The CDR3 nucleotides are TGTGCCAGCAGCCTGAATGCAGGGAAGACCCAGTACTTC.

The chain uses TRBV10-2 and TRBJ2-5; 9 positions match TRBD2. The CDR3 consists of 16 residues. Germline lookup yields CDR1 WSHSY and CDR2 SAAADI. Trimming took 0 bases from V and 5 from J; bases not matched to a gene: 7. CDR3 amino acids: CASSESRLAGRETQYF. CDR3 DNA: TGCGCCAGCAGTGAGTCGAGGCTAGCGGGGAGGGAGACCCAGTACTTC.